This entry is about one T cell receptor beta chain. The sample belongs to a study of blood T cell repertoires in COVID-19. Overall study context: Both acute and convalescent COVID-19 samples were obtained from the United States, Italy and Spain.

Germline V CDR1 and CDR2: MNHEY, SMNVEV (reference sequence). Trimming shortened V by 0 bases and J by 7 bases, and 7 bases separated the two germline ends. This CDR3 has 14 residues. The authors' processing: Reference gene primer amplification gave estimated nucleated cell counts. TCRdb's table, derived via immunoSEQ multiplex PCR, lists solely in-frame clones and lacks some. V and J calls and clone size are given by that table; D and trimming were obtained from the DNA. The sample gives 200,000 to 300,000 clones, 86% of which show up once; 2% to 2.5% is in the top ten. Donors were grouped by their self-reported clinical history. Two negative PCRs, clearance, or symptom resolution had been documented for recovered Cohort 3 donors.

The receptor comes from a woman aged 50 to 65 who had recovered from COVID-19. The sample was PBMCs or T cells enriched from blood (not recorded which). The gene calls are TRBV27 and TRBJ2-6; D remains ambiguous. This CDR3 reads CASSLSNRANVLTF. CDR3 coding DNA: TGTGCCAGCAGTTTATCGAACAGAGCCAACGTCCTGACTTTC.